This passage covers 10 T cell receptor beta chains from one sample sequenced in a study of blood T cell repertoires in COVID-19. Using immunoSEQ multiplex PCR, the repertoire was profiled, and TCRdb retains in-frame clones only, with some absent. This table has more than 100,000 clones, about 89% appearing once. What was sequenced was peripheral blood. These TCRs come from a man in his fifties or sixties with active COVID-19.

The count of this clone is one. This chain joins TRBV5-4 and TRBJ2-7; 9 bases fit TRBD2. The CDR3 totals 17 residues. CDR1 and CDR2 from the germline V gene are SGHNT and YYREEE (reference sequence). V gave up 4 bases and J gave up 5 bases; unmatched junction bases: 16. CDR3 DNA: TGTGCCAGCAGCAAACCATTAGCGGGGGCCGCCAAGGACGAGCAGTACTTC. Encoded protein: CASSKPLAGAAKDEQYF.

This chain uses TRBV6-5 with TRBJ2-7; weak D call: TRBD2 (6 bases). This CDR3 is built from 16 residues. Between the trimmed V and J ends, which lost 0 bases and 3 bases, there was a span of 15 bases. From germline, CDR1 is MNHEY and CDR2 SVGAGI. The CDR3 sequence is CASSYSMSGVGYEQYF. CDR3 coding DNA: TGTGCCAGCAGTTACTCGATGTCGGGGGTTGGCTACGAGCAGTACTTC.

The V and J genes are TRBV5-4 and TRBJ2-1, with 14 bases matching TRBD2. Germline V lookup: CDR1 SGHNT, CDR2 YYREEE (reference sequence). The CDR3 is made up of 15 amino acids. The ends lost 4 bases at V and 6 bases at J; junction bases unmatched: 3. CDR3 residues: CASSRLAGGVNEQFF. CDR3 in DNA: TGTGCCAGCAGCCGACTAGCGGGGGGGGTCAATGAGCAGTTCTTC.

This clone was found once. DNA of the CDR3: TGTGCCAGTAGTATAGGGGGGGTCGGCGGCTACACCTTC. Translating it yields CASSIGGVGGYTF. The chain combines TRBV19 with TRBJ1-2; D might be TRBD1 (5 bases). Germline lookup yields CDR1 LNHDA and CDR2 SQIVND (reference sequence). Trimming removed 1 base from V and 8 bases from J, with 11 bases in between. The CDR3 length is 13 residues.

V and J are TRBV7-8 and TRBJ1-2, with D maybe TRBD1 (6 bases). Germline V gene data show CDR1 as SGHVS and CDR2 as FQNEAQ. This CDR3 spans 12 amino acids. V shed 5 bases and J shed 8 bases, with 12 bases lying between them. CDR3 sequence (DNA): TGTGCCAGCAGCCGCAGGGGTCGGGGCTACACCTTC. It specifies CASSRRGRGYTF.

V gene TRBV4-1 combines with J gene TRBJ1-4, with 10 bases aligning to TRBD1. Germline V gives CDR1 MGHRA, CDR2 YSYEKL. There are 15 residues in the CDR3. The V gene end was trimmed by 1 base and the J gene end by 8 bases; junction bases not matched to a gene: 4. CDR3 nucleotides: TGCGCCAGCAGCCAAGGACAGGGGGCGTGGGAAAAACTGTTTTTT. Its protein product is CASSQGQGAWEKLFF.

The rearrangement links TRBV7-8 to TRBJ2-2; 11 bases map to TRBD2. The CDR3 length is 17 residues. Looked up from germline, CDR1 is SGHVS and CDR2 is FQNEAQ. V shed 2 bases, J shed 7 bases, and the junction held 9 bases outside the gene matches. The CDR3 spells CASSLRIAGGQGGELFF. CDR3 sequence (DNA): TGTGCCAGCAGCTTAAGGATAGCGGGGGGGCAAGGCGGGGAGCTGTTTTTT.

This chain links TRBV6-5 with TRBJ1-1; TRBD1 might be the D (5 bases). The CDR3 covers 13 residues. Germline V gene data show CDR1 as MNHEY and CDR2 as SVGAGI. The chain's CDR3 is CAIRGSGNTEAFF. The CDR3 DNA sequence: TGTGCTATCCGGGGGTCGGGGAACACTGAAGCTTTCTTT.

The CDR3 sequence is CASSQATGGIYNEQFF. The DNA for the CDR3 is TGTGCCAGCAGCCAGGCGACGGGGGGCATCTACAATGAGCAGTTCTTC. The genes are TRBV4-2 and TRBJ2-1; perhaps TRBD2 as D (7 bases). CDR1 and CDR2 (germline): LGHNA, YNFKEQ. Trimming took 3 bases from V and 3 from J, leaving 15 bases between them. The length of the CDR3 is 16 residues.

V and J are TRBV19 and TRBJ2-1; no firm D call. This CDR3 contains 17 residues. V was cut by 0 bases and J by 0 bases, with 12 bases left in between. Germline CDR1 LNHDA, CDR2 SQIVND (reference sequence). The CDR3 DNA follows: TGTGCCAGTAGTATAGAGACAACTCCCAGCTCCTACAATGAGCAGTTCTTC. Protein sequence: CASSIETTPSSYNEQFF.